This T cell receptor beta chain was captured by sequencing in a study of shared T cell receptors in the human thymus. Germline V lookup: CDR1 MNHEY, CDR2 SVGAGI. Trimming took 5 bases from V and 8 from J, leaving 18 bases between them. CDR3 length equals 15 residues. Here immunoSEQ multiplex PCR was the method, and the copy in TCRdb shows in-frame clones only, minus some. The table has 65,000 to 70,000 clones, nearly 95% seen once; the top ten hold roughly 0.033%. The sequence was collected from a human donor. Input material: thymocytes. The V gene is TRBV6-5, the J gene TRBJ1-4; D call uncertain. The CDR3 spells CASSTLRREGEKLFF. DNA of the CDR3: TGTGCCAGCAGTACCCTCCGGAGGGAAGGCGAAAAACTGTTTTTT.